The present T cell receptor (beta chain) was sequenced within a study of post-analysis software for immune sequencing data. Study context: Patients with relapsing-remitting, secondary progressive and progressive-relapsing multiple sclerosis courses were all represented. Findings and limits, study-wide: Batch-matched samples strongly co-clustered by F measure. Multiple sclerosis patients had significantly lower normalized Chao1 diversity than controls.

As for this clonotype: Antigen specificity is unknown.

Libraries were made from TCR beta cDNA, and they carried unique molecular identifiers. Roughly 500,000 cDNA molecules came from around 1 to 9.1 million T cells. TCRdb fed the PCR reads into MiXCR, producing one record per CDR3 protein. The sample gives roughly 700,000 distinct CDR3 sequences, 25% to 30% of which show up once; under 0.7% is in the top ten. Sequenced: blood. The TCR was taken from a girl under 18 with multiple sclerosis.

This CDR3 reads CATSDGSKEKLFF. The CDR3 DNA reads TGTGCCACCAGTGATGGCAGTAAGGAAAAACTGTTTTTT. V gene TRBV24-1 combines with J gene TRBJ1-4, with unresolved D. V was cut by 3 bases and J by 8 bases, with 9 bases left in between. The germline V gene encodes CDR1 KGHDR and CDR2 SFDVKD. The CDR3 consists of 13 residues.